The clone carrying this T cell receptor (beta chain) was detected only a few times. Its antigen is not identified. The sample comes from a study of T-cell memory formation after mild COVID-19. Looking at the study overall: Largely donor-specific sequence clusters came from two donors. Overall study findings and caveats: Balance between CD4 and CD8 was seen in clones contracting day 15 to 85, and a CD4+ lean was seen in later expanders. Chiefly within CM and EM were the contracting CD4+ clones; CD8+ ones were within EMRA.

TCRdb re-called the 5' RACE reads with MiXCR, one entry per CDR3 protein. The sample shows under 550,000 distinct CDR3 sequences, roughly 18% of them seen only once. This CDR3 is 15 amino acids long. Trimming shortened V by 0 bases and J by 2 bases, and 8 bases separated the two germline ends. Per the germline V gene, CDR1 is KGHSH and CDR2 is LQKENI. Specimen: PBMCs or a T cell subset sorted from them (not recorded which). The receptor was derived from an adult woman who had mild COVID-19 (a few samples of this study predate the infection). Cell type and time point are not known. The chain couples TRBV18 to TRBJ2-1; D unclear. CDR3 nucleotides: TGTGCCAGCTCACCACCGGAAGGGCCCTACAATGAGCAGTTCTTC. This translates into CASSPPEGPYNEQFF.